This T cell receptor beta chain was sequenced for a study of T cells in localized non-small cell lung cancer. The data were produced by immunoSEQ multiplex PCR, yet TCRdb's version contains in-frame clones alone and is incomplete. The repertoire includes over 25,000 clones, 78% of them detected once, and approximately 33% sits in the top ten. Trimming took off 1 base at V and 4 bases at J, with 8 bases between the two ends. CDR1 GTSNPN and CDR2 SVGIG come from the germline V gene (reference sequence). CDR3 length: 13 residues. This material consisted of peripheral blood, taken before any cancer treatment. This rearrangement joins TRBV30 to TRBJ1-3; unclear D gene. The source of this sequence is a male donor aged 60 or over with stage II squamous cell lung carcinoma. CDR3 nucleotides: TGTGCCTGGAGTGCCTTATCAGGAAACACCATATATTTT. This encodes CAWSALSGNTIYF.